Each of the 13 T cell receptor beta chains below was sequenced from the same sample in a study of T-cell reconstitution after alpha-beta-depleted transplantation in children. During its preparation, the TCRbeta library received unique molecular identifiers. TCRdb analysed the PCR reads with MiXCR anew, one entry per CDR3 protein. Of more than 500,000 distinct CDR3 sequences in the sample, 11% were seen once. This sample comprised PBMCs, mostly from graft donor cells, obtained 180 days after TCRalphabeta/CD19-depleted stem cell transplant. The receptors derive from a female patient between 2 and 15 years old who had a stem cell transplant for aplastic anemia, so the T cells may come from the graft donor.

The rearrangement joins TRBV7-2 to TRBJ1-1; perhaps TRBD1 as D (5 bases). V lost 5 bases, J lost 4 bases, and 20 bases lay in between. Looked up from germline, CDR1 is SGHTA and CDR2 is FQGNSA. There are 16 residues in the CDR3. The CDR3: CASSTPSGTAGTEAFF. As DNA, the CDR3 is TGTGCCAGCAGCACCCCCTCAGGGACCGCGGGCACTGAAGCTTTCTTT.

The sample holds many counts of this clonotype. The rearrangement links TRBV5-1 to TRBJ2-6, with TRBD2 matching 7 bases. The CDR3 contains 18 residues. CDR1 SGHRS and CDR2 YFSETQ come from the germline V gene. Unmatched junction bases numbered 9, after V lost 3 bases and J lost 0 bases. This CDR3 is CASSSYGTGGSGANVLTF. CDR3 nucleotide sequence: TGCGCCAGCAGCTCGTACGGGACGGGAGGCTCTGGGGCCAACGTCCTGACTTTC.

For this clonotype: One end of the junction does not line up with germline, which may come from a read error. The chain joins TRBV9 to TRBJ2-5; D remains unclear. This CDR3 is 14 amino acids long. Germline V CDR1 and CDR2: SGDLS, YYNGEE. The CDR3 here is CASSGPRYQATQYF. The CDR3 DNA sequence: TGTGCCAGCAGCGGCCCAAGGTACCAAGCGACCCAGTACTTC. The full variable domain, completed using reference TRBV9 and TRBJ2-5, is DSGVTQTPKHLITATGQRVTLRCSPRSGDLSVYWYQQSLDQGLQFLIQYYNGEERAKGNILERFSAQQFPDLHSELNLSSLELGDSALYFCASSGPRYQATQYFGPGTRLLVL.

V usage is TRBV5-1 and J usage is TRBJ2-3; D gene ambiguous. Between the trimmed V and J ends, which lost 0 bases and 6 bases, there was a span of 14 bases. CDR1 and CDR2 from the germline V gene are SGHRS and YFSETQ. CDR3 length: 15 residues. The CDR3 loop reads CASSLAMVRADTQYF. As DNA, the CDR3 is TGCGCCAGCAGCTTGGCGATGGTACGAGCGGATACGCAGTATTTT.

The gene calls are TRBV5-8 and TRBJ2-1; perhaps TRBD1 as D (6 bases). CDR3 size: 13 residues. In germline, CDR1 is SGHTS, CDR2 YDEGEE. Trimming pared 0 bases from V and 8 bases from J, leaving 9 bases between. As DNA, the CDR3 is TGTGCCAGCAGCTTGGGCAGGGGACATGAGCAGTTCTTC. It codes for CASSLGRGHEQFF. Full variable domain (outside the CDR3, taken from reference TRBV5-8 and TRBJ2-1): EAGVTQSPTHLIKTRGQQATLRCSPISGHTSVYWYQQALGLGLQFLLWYDEGEERNRGNFPPRFSGRQFPNYSSELNVNALELEDSALYLCASSLGRGHEQFFGPGTRLTVL.

This clonotype appeared a few times. This chain joins TRBV11-1 and TRBJ2-4; D remains unclear. This CDR3 is 13 amino acids long. Germline V gene sequence: CDR1 SGHAT, CDR2 FQDESV (reference sequence). Trimming took off 2 bases at V and 8 bases at J, with 10 bases between the two ends. The DNA of the CDR3 is TGTGCCAGCAGCTTACGCCCCCTCCACATTCAGTACTTC. Amino acid sequence: CASSLRPLHIQYF.

This clonotype showed up just a few times. The gene calls are TRBV12-3 or TRBV12-4 and TRBJ1-1, with a weak D call TRBD1 (6 bases). The V end lost 5 bases, the J end lost 5 bases, and 18 bases lay between the germline ends. The CDR3 has 15 amino acids. CDR3 region: CASSPTGTRGTEAFF. CDR3 DNA sequence: TGTGCCAGCAGTCCTACGGGGACGAGGGGGACTGAAGCTTTCTTT.

The chain has TRBV4-3 and TRBJ2-1, with no clear D. CDR1 and CDR2 (germline): LGHNA, YSLEER. With 0 bases removed from V and 10 bases from J, the gap between germline ends came to 13 bases. The length of the CDR3 is 14 residues. The CDR3 DNA sequence: TGCGCCAGCAGCCAAGAACCCCGCTTTTCCGAGCAGTTCTTC. Protein: CASSQEPRFSEQFF.

This clonotype has ten or more counts. The chain combines TRBV10-1 with TRBJ2-7; D unresolved. This CDR3 comprises 11 residues. The V gene's germline CDR1 is WNHNN and CDR2 SYGVQD (reference sequence). Trimming removed 2 bases from V and 5 bases from J, with 4 bases in between. The CDR3 DNA reads TGCGCCAGCAGTGAGAGAAACGAGCAGTACGTC. It encodes CASSERNEQYV.

The V gene is TRBV18, the J gene TRBJ1-2; D uncertain. Trimming stripped 2 bases from V and 4 bases from J, with 11 bases between. The CDR3 extends over 14 amino acids. The germline CDR1 and CDR2 sequences are KGHSH and LQKENI. The CDR3 coding sequence is TGTGCCAGCTCACCAGGCACAGAGGTCTATGGCTACACCTTC. Its protein is CASSPGTEVYGYTF.

The chain uses TRBV5-1 and TRBJ2-5, with a tentative D call TRBD1 (6 bases). Germline assignment: CDR1 SGHRS and CDR2 YFSETQ. Deletions cut 4 bases from V and 5 bases from J, with 15 bases between. CDR3 length: 14 amino acids. The CDR3 nucleotides read TGCGCCAGCAGCCCGGGACACCCCTGGGAGACCCAGTACTTC. Translated: CASSPGHPWETQYF.

This clonotype occurred a few times. This rearrangement joins TRBV5-1 to TRBJ2-3; TRBD2 agrees at 7 bases. CDR3 length equals 14 residues. Germline CDR1 SGHRS, CDR2 YFSETQ. After removal of 3 bases from V and 5 bases from J, the junction contained 6 bases not matched to a gene. The CDR3 here is CASSSPGGRDTQYF. As DNA, the CDR3 is TGCGCCAGCAGCTCACCGGGGGGACGAGATACGCAGTATTTT. The complete variable domain, with remaining parts taken from reference TRBV5-1 and TRBJ2-3, reads KAGVTQTPRYLIKTRGQQVTLSCSPISGHRSVSWYQQTPGQGLQFLFEYFSETQRNKGNFPGRFSGRQFSNSRSEMNVSTLELGDSALYLCASSSPGGRDTQYFGPGTRLTVL.

This clonotype was observed a few times. CDR3 coding DNA: TGCAGCGTTCTATCGGGCTCCTACAATGAGCAGTTCTTC. It yields the protein CSVLSGSYNEQFF. The chain couples TRBV29-1 to TRBJ2-1; no reliable D call. This CDR3 spans 13 amino acids. Germline CDR1 and CDR2: SQVTM and ANQGSEA. Trimming removed 5 bases from V and 0 bases from J, with 8 bases in between.